This TCR beta chain comes out of a study of graft-versus-host responses after intestinal transplantation. Study information: Transplant types were multivisceral, liver-intestinal, or isolated intestinal. Anti-thymocyte globulin induction preceded two to four years of tacrolimus and steroid maintenance in all recipients. Study conclusions and caveats: Allograft graft-versus-host to host-versus-graft clonal ratios ran high in patients with graft-donor T cell macrochimerism. In recipient marrow, GvH clones were found, and some appeared first in ileum or blood.

Using immunoSEQ multiplex PCR, the repertoire was profiled, and TCRdb retains in-frame clones only, with some absent. The sample carries about 4,000 clones, over 65% recorded once. Germline V CDR1 and CDR2: SGHTA, FQGNSA. Trimming removed 1 base at V and 7 bases at J, with 19 bases between. The CDR3 runs 16 residues. Graft tissue processing released intraepithelial and lamina propria lymphocytes. This clone was seen only a few times. Its antigen remains unidentified. The chain uses TRBV7-2 and TRBJ1-2; D ambiguous. The starting material was ileum tissue, obtained 17 days after transplant. The clonotype comes from a human patient who received an intestinal transplant, so some T cells may come from the graft donor. CDR3 nucleotide sequence: TGTGCCAGCAGCTTAGTAGGTGGGGAGGGCCCTTCTGGCTACACCTTC. Its translation: CASSLVGGEGPSGYTF.